The 3 T cell receptor beta chains below were found in one sample sequenced in a study of cytomegalovirus exposure and HLA in healthy donors. Primers for the PCR totalled 60 Vbeta and 13 Jbeta. Generated by immunoSEQ multiplex PCR, the TCRdb table keeps only in-frame clones and is missing some. The data show around 45,000 clones, with under 60% seen just once and around 6% held by the top ten. Sequenced material: PBMCs. These TCRs come from a man aged 60-69 years in good health and CMV-seronegative.

The rearrangement links TRBV6-5 to TRBJ1-2; D is uncertain. Germline CDR1 reads MNHEY; CDR2 reads SVGAGI. The germline V and J ends were trimmed by 0 bases and 8 bases, with 10 bases remaining between them. The CDR3 covers 13 residues. The CDR3 reads CASSYSANGGYTF. The CDR3 DNA is TGTGCCAGCAGTTACTCGGCCAACGGGGGCTACACCTTC.

This chain joins TRBV10-3 and TRBJ2-3, with D possibly TRBD2 on 5 matching bases. Trimming pared 8 bases from V and 6 bases from J, leaving 15 bases between. Germline CDR1 reads ENHRY; CDR2 reads SYGVKD. There are 13 residues in the CDR3. The CDR3 is CAISRTLRDTQYF. For the CDR3, the DNA is TGTGCCATCTCTCGGACTTTACGGGATACGCAGTATTTT.

The gene calls are TRBV11-3 and TRBJ2-3; D remains ambiguous. V was trimmed by 3 bases and J by 1 base, leaving 8 bases between them. The V gene's germline CDR1 is SGHNT and CDR2 YENEEA. The CDR3 loop spans 14 amino acids. The CDR3 DNA sequence: TGTGCCAGCAGCTTCTCTAGTGGCACAGATACGCAGTATTTT. Translating it yields CASSFSSGTDTQYF.